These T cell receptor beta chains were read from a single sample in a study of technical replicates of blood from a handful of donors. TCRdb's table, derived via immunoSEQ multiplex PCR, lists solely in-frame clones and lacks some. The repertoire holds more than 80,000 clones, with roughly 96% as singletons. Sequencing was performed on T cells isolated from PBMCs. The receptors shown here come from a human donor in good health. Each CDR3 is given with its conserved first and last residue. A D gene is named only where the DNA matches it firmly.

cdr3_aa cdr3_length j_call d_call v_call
CSVKSRPYEQYF 12 TRBJ2-7 - TRBV29-1
CATSGNTEAFF 11 TRBJ1-1 - TRBV10-1
CASSIAGGLFYEQYF 15 TRBJ2-7 TRBD2 TRBV9
CASSLTGTQETQYF 14 TRBJ2-5 - TRBV5-6
CASSEGYEQFF 11 TRBJ2-1 - TRBV5-4
CASSPSPSQYAGELFF 16 TRBJ2-2 - TRBV7-2
CATSRVGAGDILSSTDTQYF 20 TRBJ2-3 TRBD2 TRBV15
CVSSLTSGGTDTQYF 15 TRBJ2-3 TRBD2 TRBV7-2
CASSSPMGAGATDTQYF 17 TRBJ2-3 - TRBV7-3
CASSRGLASYNEQFF 15 TRBJ2-1 TRBD2 TRBV5-4
CASSRTFMNTEAFF 14 TRBJ1-1 - TRBV19
CASSLAGQGTYNEQFF 16 TRBJ2-1 TRBD1 TRBV11-3
CASRGATYEQYF 12 TRBJ2-7 - TRBV5-1
CASSLWASGNQETQYF 16 TRBJ2-5 TRBD2 TRBV27
CASSQEQQNTEAFF 14 TRBJ1-1 - TRBV4-1
CAGGLNTGELFF 12 TRBJ2-2 - TRBV6-6
CASSLLPFGGPSTDTQYF 18 TRBJ2-3 - TRBV5-4
CASSDQTEAFF 11 TRBJ1-1 - TRBV2
CASTPLEAEGRTDTQYF 17 TRBJ2-3 - TRBV28
CASSLGVPGQGTGETQYF 18 TRBJ2-5 TRBD1 TRBV11-2
CASSRLGLAKAEDEQFF 17 TRBJ2-1 TRBD2 TRBV4-3
CASSLGAWVGNTIYF 15 TRBJ1-3 - TRBV7-8
CASSWTSQETQYF 13 TRBJ2-5 TRBD2 TRBV5-1
CAWSPHSRGEKLFF 14 TRBJ1-4 TRBD1 TRBV30
CASSDELGELFF 12 TRBJ2-2 - TRBV6-6
CASSLRLAGGTDTQYF 16 TRBJ2-3 TRBD2 TRBV7-2
CASSLAGTSGRNGELFF 17 TRBJ2-2 TRBD2 TRBV5-4
CASSSYEYGYTF 12 TRBJ1-2 - TRBV6-5
CASSKRLDEQYF 12 TRBJ2-7 - TRBV9
CASSTGTGNQPQHF 14 TRBJ1-5 TRBD1 TRBV19
CASTRIDNTGELFF 14 TRBJ2-2 - TRBV6-5
CASSHTQFRIEQYF 14 TRBJ2-7 - TRBV7-8
CASSQDHPGPGGYTF 15 TRBJ1-2 - TRBV4-1
CASKRSYNEQFF 12 TRBJ2-1 - TRBV2
CATSRYREGQPQHF 14 TRBJ1-5 - TRBV15
CASSLELGQETQYF 14 TRBJ2-5 - TRBV7-2
CASSIDLGGIGYTDTQYF 18 TRBJ2-3 - TRBV19
CASSLTGSKNIQYF 14 TRBJ2-4 - TRBV28
CASSPLGPQGETQYF 15 TRBJ2-5 - TRBV18